Reported below is one T cell receptor beta chain. The CDR3 spans 12 residues. Looked up from germline, CDR1 is MNHEY and CDR2 is SVGAGI. V dropped 5 bases and J dropped 6 bases, with 10 bases sitting between them. This specimen comes from a study of blood T cell repertoires in COVID-19. Study-wide context: PBMCs, B-cell-depleted T cells, or T cells provided the cDNA or gDNA that made up the material.

Per the study methods: Reference gene primer amplification in the assay estimated nucleated cell counts. Produced via immunoSEQ multiplex PCR; TCRdb's table is partial and in-frame only. That table furnishes V, J and clone size, whereas the DNA furnished D and trimming. The sample contains under 300,000 clones, about 80% of which appear only once. The chain recombines TRBV6-5 with TRBJ1-2; the D gene is possibly TRBD1 (6 bases). Material for sequencing was peripheral blood. The clonotype was recovered from a woman of 80 years or more with acute or convalescent COVID-19. The CDR3 bases are TGTGCCAGCAGTATCAGGGGTGATGGCTACACCTTC. As protein: CASSIRGDGYTF.